What follows are 20 T cell receptor beta chains derived from one specimen sequenced in a study of vaccination and CD4 T cells after COVID-19. No antigen has been assigned to these receptors. Cultured CD4+ T cell DNA was sequenced using the Oncomine TCR Beta short-read assay. One entry per CDR3 protein, called by TCRdb with MiXCR from the PCR reads. The table shows more than 2,000 distinct CDR3 sequences, with 21% occurring only once. The treatment: approximately nine-day PBMC culture with coronavirus spike peptide pools or control peptides (ViraFEST assay). The unexposed donor provided CD4+ T cells, which were taken before the COVID-19 pandemic (2011-2018). Sequenced: CD4+ T cells from blood, cultured in vitro. These receptors were obtained from a human donor in good health.

Sample share makes this clonotype medium-sized. The rearrangement joins TRBV7-2 to TRBJ1-4, with TRBD1 matching over 8 bases. J gave up 8 bases and V 5 bases, and 7 bases lay outside the gene matches. Germline lookup yields CDR1 SGHTA and CDR2 FQGNSA. The CDR3 has 14 amino acids. In nucleotides, the CDR3 is TGTGCCAGCAGCCAGAGGACAGGGCGGGAAAAACTGTTTTTT. Translation gives CASSQRTGREKLFF. Looking up the rest from reference TRBV7-2 and TRBJ1-4 gives the full variable domain: GAGVSQSPSNKVTEKGKDVELRCDPISGHTALYWYRQSLGQGLEFLIYFQGNSAPDKSGLPSDRFSAERTGGSVSTLTIQRTQQEDSAVYLCASSQRTGREKLFFGSGTQLSVL.

A remark on this clonotype: Without the conserved terminal phenylalanine or tryptophan, this CDR3 likely stems from a read error. The chain couples TRBV19 to TRBJ2-7; D possibly matches TRBD1 or TRBD2 (5 bases each). V was clipped by 9 bases and J by 2 bases, with 17 bases between them. Germline V gene sequence: CDR1 LNHDA, CDR2 SQIVND (reference sequence). The CDR3 length is 14 residues. The CDR3 is CARPTLGDAYEQYS. The CDR3 coding sequence is TGTGCCAGGCCTACATTGGGGGACGCCTACGAGCAGTACTCC.

The chain combines TRBV11-1 with TRBJ2-6; the D is unclear. This CDR3 contains 15 residues. CDR1 is SGHAT, CDR2 FQDESV, per germline (reference sequence). V gave up 0 bases and J gave up 0 bases, with 3 bases separating them. CDR3 loop: CASSLAFSGANVLTF. The CDR3 region has the DNA TGTGCCAGCAGCTTAGCCTTCTCTGGGGCCAACGTCCTGACTTTC. The entire variable domain, with the rest obtained from reference TRBV11-1 and TRBJ2-6, is as follows: EAEVAQSPRYKITEKSQAVAFWCDPISGHATLYWYRQILGQGPELLVQFQDESVVDDSQLPKDRFSAERLKGVDSTLKIQPAELGDSAMYLCASSLAFSGANVLTFGAGSRLTVL.

In this sample, this clonotype turned up once. The CDR3 carries no conserved terminal phenylalanine or tryptophan, so it likely arises from a read error. V is TRBV10-1 and J is TRBJ2-5, with TRBD1 matching over 10 bases. CDR1 is WNHNN and CDR2 is SYGVQD in the germline V gene (reference sequence). Trimming at V came to 5 bases and at J to 8 bases, leaving 5 bases not matched to a gene. The CDR3 consists of 13 residues. CDR3 in amino acids: CASSQDRGTTQYL. DNA for the CDR3: TGCGCCAGCAGTCAGGACAGGGGGACCACCCAGTACCTC.

This clonotype came up a few times. The genes are TRBV6-1 and TRBJ2-3; D unclear. The CDR3 is 15 residues long. Germline CDR1 and CDR2: MNHNS and SASEGT. The V end was cut by 6 bases, the J end by 4 bases, with 17 bases between. CDR3 protein: CASRKQGSVPDTQYF. The CDR3 DNA reads TGTGCCAGCAGGAAACAAGGCTCGGTGCCAGATACGCAGTATTTT.

In this sample, this clonotype is medium-sized (0.01 to 0.1%). This chain connects TRBV24-1 to TRBJ1-5; 8 nucleotides match TRBD1. The junction had 7 bases not matched to a gene; V was cut back by 9 bases and J by 4 bases. This CDR3 is 14 amino acids long. Per the germline V gene, CDR1 is KGHDR and CDR2 is SFDVKD. The chain's CDR3 is CATSQGDYNQPQHF. The DNA for the CDR3 is TGTGCCACCTCACAGGGGGACTATAATCAGCCCCAGCATTTT.

The V call is TRBV5-4, the J call TRBJ2-3, with 8 nucleotides matching TRBD2. Germline V CDR1 and CDR2: SGHNT, YYREEE (reference sequence). This CDR3 contains 14 residues. Losses at the gene ends were 2 bases for V and 6 bases for J; bases not matched to a gene: 5. CDR3 in amino acids: CASSLLRGADTQYF. CDR3 sequence (DNA): TGTGCCAGCAGCTTACTGCGGGGGGCGGATACGCAGTATTTT.

This clonotype was detected a few times. V and J are TRBV2 and TRBJ2-7, with D maybe TRBD1 (5 bases). From germline, CDR1 is SNHLY and CDR2 FYNNEI. This CDR3 is 12 amino acids long. V lost 4 bases and J 3 bases, leaving 7 bases between the germline ends. This CDR3 reads CASSGQGYEQYF. For the CDR3, the DNA is TGTGCCAGCAGTGGCCAGGGCTACGAGCAGTACTTC.

The chain has TRBV19 and TRBJ1-2; maybe TRBD1 (5 bases). Germline lookup yields CDR1 LNHDA and CDR2 SQIVND (reference sequence). V shed 4 bases and J shed 5 bases, with 11 bases lying between them. This CDR3 comprises 13 residues. CDR3 DNA: TGTGCCAGTAGTACCACAAGGGGTTATGGCTACACCTTC. This sequence encodes CASSTTRGYGYTF.

This clonotype was recorded a few times. The CDR3 spells CATSDLVFYEQYF. The CDR3 DNA is TGTGCCACCAGTGATTTGGTGTTTTACGAGCAGTACTTC. The chain joins TRBV24-1 to TRBJ2-7; no clear D gene. The V gene's germline CDR1 is KGHDR and CDR2 SFDVKD. V was pared by 0 bases and J by 4 bases, with 6 bases between. The CDR3 totals 13 residues.

The chain has TRBV12-3 or TRBV12-4 and TRBJ2-7, with 7 bases that match TRBD2. CDR3 length: 13 amino acids. The ends lost 6 bases at V and 6 bases at J; junction bases unmatched: 8. CDR3 nucleotide sequence: TGTGCCAGCAGGATGGCGGGAGTAGGCGAGCAGTACTTC. Translating gives CASRMAGVGEQYF.

The V and J genes are TRBV12-3 or TRBV12-4 and TRBJ2-1; perhaps D is TRBD1 or TRBD2 (5 bases each). The CDR3 is 15 residues long. Trimming removed 1 base from V and 0 bases from J, with 7 bases in between. This CDR3 reads CASSLEGSSYNEQFF. The CDR3 coding sequence is TGTGCCAGCAGTTTAGAGGGGAGCTCCTACAATGAGCAGTTCTTC.

In its sample, this clonotype is medium-sized. J is TRBJ1-1 and V is TRBV6-5, with unresolved D. The CDR3 consists of 13 residues. The germline CDR1 and CDR2 sequences are MNHEY and SVGAGI. Trimming removed 4 bases at V and 2 bases at J, with 8 bases between. The DNA for the CDR3 is TGTGCCAGCAGTTTACCTGAAAACACTGAAGCTTTCTTT. Residues: CASSLPENTEAFF.

The V and J genes are TRBV7-8 and TRBJ1-6; TRBD1 aligns across 7 bases. Germline V gene lookup returns CDR1 SGHVS and CDR2 FQNEAQ. This CDR3 is 16 amino acids long. Trimming cost V 5 bases and J 2 bases; bases outside gene matches: 6. The CDR3 protein is CASSPRGQTYNSPLHF. CDR3 nucleotides: TGTGCCAGCAGCCCGCGGGGACAGACCTATAATTCACCCCTCCACTTT.

This clonotype was seen more than once but under ten times. The rearrangement uses TRBV28 and TRBJ1-3, with D uncertain. The germline V gene has CDR1 MDHEN and CDR2 SYDVKM. Trimming cost V 2 bases and J 5 bases, with 4 bases left between them. CDR3 length equals 12 residues. CDR3 sequence: CASSLLRNTIYF. CDR3 coding DNA: TGTGCCAGCAGTTTACTCAGAAACACCATATATTTT.

The chain carries TRBV18 and TRBJ1-5, with D perhaps TRBD1 (6 bases). Germline CDR1 KGHSH, CDR2 LQKENI. This CDR3 region has 13 residues. V lost 6 bases and J lost 5, with 11 bases in between. The CDR3 sequence: CASSGGAHQPQHF. The CDR3 bases are TGTGCCAGCTCCGGGGGGGCCCATCAGCCCCAGCATTTT. Full variable domain (missing parts from reference TRBV18 and TRBJ1-5): NAGVMQNPRHLVRRRGQEARLRCSPMKGHSHVYWYRQLPEEGLKFMVYLQKENIIDESGMPKERFSAEFPKEGPSILRIQQVVRGDSAAYFCASSGGAHQPQHFGDGTRLSIL.

This clonotype appeared a few times. The chain is built from TRBV19 and TRBJ1-2; no definite D call. Germline values: CDR1 LNHDA, CDR2 SQIVND (reference sequence). The CDR3 loop spans 13 amino acids. V lost 6 bases and J lost 4, with 12 bases in between. In nucleotides, the CDR3 is TGTGCCAGTAGCCCGCGCGCTGGCTATGGCTACACCTTC. It is translated as CASSPRAGYGYTF.

This clonotype turned up a few times. The chain employs TRBV5-4 and TRBJ1-1; 9 bases match TRBD1. Per the germline V gene, CDR1 is SGHNT and CDR2 is YYREEE (reference sequence). Trimming at V came to 7 bases and at J to 1 base, leaving 5 bases not matched to a gene. CDR3 length equals 14 residues. CDR3 DNA: TGTGCCAGCCTGGACAGGGGACAGAACACTGAAGCTTTCTTT. This translates into CASLDRGQNTEAFF.

In this sample, this clonotype turned up a few times. The chain joins TRBV6-2 or TRBV6-3 to TRBJ2-1; TRBD2 matches 9 bases. With 3 bases clipped from V and 7 bases from J, the junction kept 4 bases outside the gene matches. Germline lookup yields CDR1 MNHEY and CDR2 SVGEGT. The CDR3 is made up of 14 amino acids. The CDR3 loop reads CASSYSGSRNEQFF. The CDR3 coding sequence is TGTGCCAGCAGTTATAGCGGGAGTAGGAATGAGCAGTTCTTC.

The chain couples TRBV6-1 to TRBJ1-2; D is perhaps TRBD1 (6 bases). Between the trimmed V and J ends, which lost 9 bases and 8 bases, there was a span of 19 bases. There are 13 residues in the CDR3. CDR1 is MNHNS, CDR2 SASEGT, per germline. In nucleotides, the CDR3 is TGTGCCAGTAGGGGGTACGGGGGTCACGGCTACACCTTC. Amino acid sequence: CASRGYGGHGYTF.